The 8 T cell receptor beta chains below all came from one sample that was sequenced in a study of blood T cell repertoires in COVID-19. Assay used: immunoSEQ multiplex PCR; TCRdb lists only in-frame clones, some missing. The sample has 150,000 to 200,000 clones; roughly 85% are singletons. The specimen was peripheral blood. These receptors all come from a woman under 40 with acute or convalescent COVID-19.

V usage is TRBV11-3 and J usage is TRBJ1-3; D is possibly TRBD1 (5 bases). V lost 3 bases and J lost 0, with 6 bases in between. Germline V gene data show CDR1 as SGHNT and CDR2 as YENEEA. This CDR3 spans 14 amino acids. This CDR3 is CASSFQGSGNTIYF. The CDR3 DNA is TGTGCCAGCAGCTTCCAGGGCTCTGGAAACACCATATATTTT.

CDR3 loop: CSVEVNEPSHYNEQFF. In nucleotides, the CDR3 is TGCAGCGTTGAAGTCAACGAACCGAGCCACTACAATGAGCAGTTCTTC. This chain connects TRBV29-1 to TRBJ2-1; D is unclear. Germline V gene lookup returns CDR1 SQVTM and CDR2 ANQGSEA. This CDR3 has 16 residues. Deletions cut 1 base from V and 3 bases from J, with 16 bases between.

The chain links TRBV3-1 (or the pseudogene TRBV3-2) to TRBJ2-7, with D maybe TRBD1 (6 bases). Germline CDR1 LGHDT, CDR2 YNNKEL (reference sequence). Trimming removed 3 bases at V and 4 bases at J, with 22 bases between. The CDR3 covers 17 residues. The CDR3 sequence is CASSHHRVDRTIYEQYF. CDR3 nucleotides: TGTGCCAGCAGCCACCACCGGGTCGACAGGACGATTTACGAGCAGTACTTC.

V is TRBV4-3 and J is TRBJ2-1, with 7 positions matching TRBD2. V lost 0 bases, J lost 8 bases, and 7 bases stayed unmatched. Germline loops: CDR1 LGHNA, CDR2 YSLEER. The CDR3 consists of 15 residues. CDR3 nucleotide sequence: TGCGCCAGCAGCCAAGAGGGGCGGGAGTCGGATGAGCAGTTCTTC. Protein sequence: CASSQEGRESDEQFF.

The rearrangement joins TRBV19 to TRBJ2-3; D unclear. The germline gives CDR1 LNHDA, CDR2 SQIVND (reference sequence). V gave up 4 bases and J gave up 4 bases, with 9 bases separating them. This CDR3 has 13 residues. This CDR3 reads CASSTRLSDTQYF. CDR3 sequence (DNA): TGTGCCAGTAGTACCAGACTCTCAGATACGCAGTATTTT.

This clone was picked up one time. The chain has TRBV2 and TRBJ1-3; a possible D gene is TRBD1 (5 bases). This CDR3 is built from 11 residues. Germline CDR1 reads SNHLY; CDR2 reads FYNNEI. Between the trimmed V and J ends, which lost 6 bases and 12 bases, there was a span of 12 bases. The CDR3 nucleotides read TGTGCCAGCAGCGCCGCTACAGGCATATATTTT. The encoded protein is CASSAATGIYF.

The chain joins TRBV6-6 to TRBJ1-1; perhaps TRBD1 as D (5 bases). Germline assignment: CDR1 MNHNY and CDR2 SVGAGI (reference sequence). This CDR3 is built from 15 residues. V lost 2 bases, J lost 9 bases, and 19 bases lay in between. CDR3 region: CASSYRGRGLLKAFF. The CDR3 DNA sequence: TGTGCCAGCAGTTACCGCGGTAGGGGACTCCTCAAAGCTTTCTTT.

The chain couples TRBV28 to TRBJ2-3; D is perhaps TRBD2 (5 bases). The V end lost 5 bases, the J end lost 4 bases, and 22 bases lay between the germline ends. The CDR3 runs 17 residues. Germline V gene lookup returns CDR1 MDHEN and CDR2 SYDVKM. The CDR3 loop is CASSPLGREKDADTQYF. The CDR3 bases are TGTGCCAGCAGTCCTCTTGGAAGGGAGAAGGATGCAGATACGCAGTATTTT.